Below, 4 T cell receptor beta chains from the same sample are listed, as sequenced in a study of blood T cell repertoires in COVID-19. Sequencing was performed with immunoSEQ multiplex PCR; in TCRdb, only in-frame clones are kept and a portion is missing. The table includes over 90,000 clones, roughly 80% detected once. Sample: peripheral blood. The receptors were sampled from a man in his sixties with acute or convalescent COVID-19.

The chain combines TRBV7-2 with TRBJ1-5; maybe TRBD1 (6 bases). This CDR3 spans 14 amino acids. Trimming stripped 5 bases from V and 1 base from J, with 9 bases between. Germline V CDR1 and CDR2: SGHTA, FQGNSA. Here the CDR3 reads CASSVQGSNQPQHF. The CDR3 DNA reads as TGTGCCAGCAGCGTACAGGGAAGCAATCAGCCCCAGCATTTT.

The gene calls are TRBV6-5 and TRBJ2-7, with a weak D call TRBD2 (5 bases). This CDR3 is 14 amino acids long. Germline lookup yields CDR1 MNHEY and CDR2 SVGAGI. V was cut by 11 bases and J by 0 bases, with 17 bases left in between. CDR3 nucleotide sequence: TGTGCCGCCCAGGCGTGGGAGAGCTCCTACGAGCAGTACTTC. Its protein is CAAQAWESSYEQYF.

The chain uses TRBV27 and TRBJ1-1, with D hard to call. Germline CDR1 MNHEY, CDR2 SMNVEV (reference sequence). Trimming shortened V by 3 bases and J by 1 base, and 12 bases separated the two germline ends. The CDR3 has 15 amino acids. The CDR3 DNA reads TGTGCCAGCAGTTTTAGTACTTCGGGGAACACTGAAGCTTTCTTT. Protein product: CASSFSTSGNTEAFF.

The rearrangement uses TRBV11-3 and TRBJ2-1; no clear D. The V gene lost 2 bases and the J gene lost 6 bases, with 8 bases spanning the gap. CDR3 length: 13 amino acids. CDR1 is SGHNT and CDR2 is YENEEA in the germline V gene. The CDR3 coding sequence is TGTGCCAGCAGCTTAAACAAAATCAATGAGCAGTTCTTC. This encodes CASSLNKINEQFF.